This section outlines one TCR beta chain sequence together with its context. Its matching antigen is unknown. Generated by immunoSEQ multiplex PCR, the TCRdb table keeps only in-frame clones and is missing some. The table has about 84,000 clones, 70% to 90% seen once; the top ten hold over 9.5%. This sample stems from a study of T cell responses to AZD1222 COVID-19 vaccine. Study-level points and caveats: A mostly white British donor set with more females was recruited, and clonal diversity was possibly underestimated. In the spike-specific TCR repertoire, nearly half reportedly target unmutated variant regions. Only five to seven individuals given AZD1222 were seropositive at baseline. Among vaccine-associated CD4 TCRs, coverage spanned spike, with dominance at 160-218 and 743-854.

V lost 5 bases to trimming and J lost 1 base, with 8 bases between them. This CDR3 has 13 residues. Germline CDR1 reads MNHEY; CDR2 reads SVGAGI. The chain couples TRBV6-5 to TRBJ2-5, with D unclear. The starting material was peripheral blood, obtained 28 days after the second AZD1222 dose. The receptor was derived from an adult who received the AZD1222 COVID-19 vaccine. The CDR3 region is CASSLIAQETQYF. The DNA of the CDR3 is TGTGCCAGCAGTCTAATAGCCCAAGAGACCCAGTACTTC.